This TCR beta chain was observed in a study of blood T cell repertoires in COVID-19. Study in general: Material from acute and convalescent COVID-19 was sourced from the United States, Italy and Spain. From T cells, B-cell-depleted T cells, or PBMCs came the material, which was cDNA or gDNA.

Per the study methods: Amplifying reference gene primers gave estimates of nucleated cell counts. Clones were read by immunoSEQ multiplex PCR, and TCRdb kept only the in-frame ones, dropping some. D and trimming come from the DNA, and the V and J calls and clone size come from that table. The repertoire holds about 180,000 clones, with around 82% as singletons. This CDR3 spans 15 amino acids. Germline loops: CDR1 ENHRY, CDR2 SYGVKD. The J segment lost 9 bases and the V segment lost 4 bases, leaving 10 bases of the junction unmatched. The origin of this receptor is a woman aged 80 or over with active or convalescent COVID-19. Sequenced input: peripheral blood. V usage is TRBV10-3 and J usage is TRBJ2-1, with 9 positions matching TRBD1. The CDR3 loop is CAISAYRDRVREQFF. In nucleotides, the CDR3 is TGTGCCATCAGTGCCTATCGGGACAGGGTTCGTGAGCAGTTCTTC.